What follows is one T cell receptor beta chain and its context. The data were obtained in a study of cytomegalovirus exposure and HLA in healthy donors. Primers included in the PCR were 60 Vbeta and 13 Jbeta primers. TCRdb keeps only in-frame clones here, not all; method: immunoSEQ multiplex PCR. The top ten clones hold 1.7% of a sample with roughly 190,000 clones, more than 70% of them seen once. The TCR was taken from a man aged 35-49 years in good health and CMV-seropositive. Sequencing input: PBMCs.

Here the CDR3 DNA reads TGTGCCAGCAGCTTAGGTCTAGCGGAGAACTACGAGCAGTACTTC. Its translation is CASSLGLAENYEQYF. The rearrangement joins TRBV7-6 to TRBJ2-7, with 7 bases lining up with TRBD2. Per the germline V gene, CDR1 is SGHVS and CDR2 is FNYEAQ. CDR3 size: 15 residues. Germline trimming cut 1 base from V and 3 bases from J; bases unmatched to any gene: 6. Full variable domain (outside the CDR3, taken from reference TRBV7-6 and TRBJ2-7): GAGVSQSPRYKVTKRGQDVALRCDPISGHVSLYWYRQALGQGPEFLTYFNYEAQQDKSGLPNDRFSAERPEGSISTLTIQRTEQRDSAMYRCASSLGLAENYEQYFGPGTRLTVT.